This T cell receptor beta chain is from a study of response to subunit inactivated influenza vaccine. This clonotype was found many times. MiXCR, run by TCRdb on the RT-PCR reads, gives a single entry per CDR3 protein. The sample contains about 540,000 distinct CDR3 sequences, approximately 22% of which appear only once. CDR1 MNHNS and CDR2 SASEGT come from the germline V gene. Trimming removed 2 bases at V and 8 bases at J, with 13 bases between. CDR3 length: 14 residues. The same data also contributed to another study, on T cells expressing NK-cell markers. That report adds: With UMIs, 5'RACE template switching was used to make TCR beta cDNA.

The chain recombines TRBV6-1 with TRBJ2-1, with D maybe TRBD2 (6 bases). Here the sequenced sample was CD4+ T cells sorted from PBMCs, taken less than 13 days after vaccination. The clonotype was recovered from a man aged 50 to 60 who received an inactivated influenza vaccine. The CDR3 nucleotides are TGTGCCAGCAGTGAACTCGGGAGTGTGGATGAGCAGTTCTTC. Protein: CASSELGSVDEQFF.